The T cell receptor beta chain under discussion was sequenced for a study of shared clonotypes between healthy human individuals. Assay: immunoSEQ multiplex PCR; the TCRdb copy retains only in-frame clones and omits some. This sample has hundreds of thousands of clones; around 96% occur once, and the top ten carry roughly 0.1%. The CDR3 is 10 amino acids. The germline gives CDR1 KGHSH, CDR2 LQKENI. V was pared by 5 bases and J by 6 bases, with 4 bases between. Terminally differentiated effector memory CD45RA+ cells were excluded from the naive CD8 cells, which were CD45RO-negative and positively selected for CCR7.

The rearrangement joins TRBV18 to TRBJ1-2; no firm D call. The material sequenced was naive CD8+ T cells sorted from blood. The receptor comes from a woman younger than 45 in good health. CDR3 in amino acids: CASSGHGYTF. The CDR3 coding sequence is TGTGCCAGCTCAGGACATGGCTACACCTTC.